Reported below is one T cell receptor (beta chain). Its antigen is unknown. This CDR3 spans 14 amino acids. Germline CDR1 reads SGHTA; CDR2 reads FQGNSA. V was clipped by 1 base and J by 1 base, with 8 bases between them. These data come from a study of T cell responses to AZD1222 COVID-19 vaccine. Clones were sequenced by immunoSEQ multiplex PCR, and TCRdb holds only the in-frame ones, with some missing. The table includes approximately 120,000 clones, roughly 87% detected once. Study-wide results and caveats: Spike-specific TCRs gained breadth and depth after people received two AZD1222 doses. Donors were chiefly white British, with a greater number of females, and clonal diversity was perhaps underestimated. Spike-wide vaccine-associated CD4 TCRs dominated at 160-218 and 743-854.

The clonotype was recovered from an adult in good health. Sequencing was performed on peripheral blood, taken on day 0 of MenACWY control vaccination. The rearrangement joins TRBV7-2 to TRBJ2-7; D is undetermined. CDR3 nucleotide sequence: TGTGCCAGCAGCTTAGGAGGTACTTCCTACGAGCAGTACTTC. Its protein is CASSLGGTSYEQYF.